This T cell receptor (beta chain) was sequenced for a study of blood T cell repertoires in COVID-19. About the study: PBMCs, B-cell-depleted T cells, or T cells provided the cDNA or gDNA that made up the material.

Germline lookup yields CDR1 LNHDA and CDR2 SQIVND (reference sequence). The germline V and J ends were trimmed by 4 bases and 4 bases, with 7 bases remaining between them. This CDR3 has 12 amino acids. Data came from immunoSEQ multiplex PCR; TCRdb stores just in-frame clones and leaves some out. The sample carries hundreds of thousands of clones, around nine tenths recorded once. The sequencing input was peripheral blood. The genes are TRBV19 and TRBJ1-2; no firm D call. The source of this sequence is a woman aged 25-40 years with COVID-19, enrolled during active disease. The CDR3 nucleotides are TGTGCCAGTAGTACAGCGACCTATGGCTACACCTTC. This codes for CASSTATYGYTF.